The rows below give T cell receptor beta chains drawn from one sample of a study of blood T cells in healthy people across ages. Each CDR3 protein gets one entry after TCRdb re-called the 5' RACE reads with MiXCR. This sample yields about 1.8 million distinct CDR3 sequences, of which roughly 50% are seen a single time; less than 2.5% belongs to the top ten. The material sequenced was blood. All receptors derive from a woman in her thirties or forties in good health. The CDR3 runs from the conserved cysteine through the conserved F or W. The order of the fields is J gene, CDR3 length, V gene, CDR3 protein.

j_gene: TRBJ2-2; len: 13; v_gene: TRBV7-2; CDR3aa: CASSSSRTGELFF
j_gene: TRBJ2-3; len: 15; v_gene: TRBV25-1; CDR3aa: CASSDVGHGTDTQYF
j_gene: TRBJ2-3; len: 19; v_gene: TRBV7-2; CDR3aa: CASSSRPSASGVSTDTQYF
j_gene: TRBJ1-6; len: 15; v_gene: TRBV10-3; CDR3aa: CAIRPGQGSNSPLHF
j_gene: TRBJ2-5; len: 13; v_gene: TRBV20-1; CDR3aa: CSVPRGTRETQYF
j_gene: TRBJ1-5; len: 14; v_gene: TRBV6-6; CDR3aa: CASSTGHRNQPQHF
j_gene: TRBJ2-3; len: 16; v_gene: TRBV11-2; CDR3aa: CASSFNRGESTDTQYF
j_gene: TRBJ1-2; len: 13; v_gene: TRBV20-1; CDR3aa: CSARDPRHHGYTF
j_gene: TRBJ2-4; len: 13; v_gene: TRBV11-3; CDR3aa: CASSKPPGDIQYF
j_gene: TRBJ2-3; len: 16; v_gene: TRBV4-2; CDR3aa: CASSPGTSRSTDTQYF
j_gene: TRBJ2-7; len: 13; v_gene: TRBV11-2; CDR3aa: CASSFMDSYEQYF
j_gene: TRBJ2-7; len: 11; v_gene: TRBV6-1; CDR3aa: CASIVSYEQYF
j_gene: TRBJ2-1; len: 16; v_gene: TRBV4-2; CDR3aa: CASSQRGGTSFGEQFF
j_gene: TRBJ2-1; len: 18; v_gene: TRBV4-3; CDR3aa: CASSRRVGGLGFVDEQFF